The clone carrying this TCR beta chain was counted ten times or more. The antigen is undetermined. Germline V lookup: CDR1 SGHVS, CDR2 FNYEAQ. CDR3 length: 16 amino acids. Trimming pared 4 bases from V and 4 bases from J, leaving 16 bases between. Each CDR3 protein is one row after TCRdb ran MiXCR on the reads. The sample holds over 100,000 distinct CDR3 sequences, about 30% seen once. This record comes from a study of T cell repertoires in cytomegalovirus infection. Study details: Based on public TCR beta signatures, there were indications of CMV infection and of a matching HLA type.

General study findings and limits: Pooled public TCR beta family frequency picked out CMV carriers with the relevant HLA.

This specimen consisted of CD8+ T cells from cultured PBMCs, obtained from culture after CMV antigen stimulation. The sequence came from a human donor in good health (CMV status not recorded). Some clones in this sample may be carry-over from other donors' samples. This chain uses TRBV7-6 with TRBJ1-4; a weak D match, TRBD1 (6 bases). The CDR3 bases are TGTGCCAGCAGCTCAAGGGCGGGGGCTGATAATGAAAAACTGTTTTTT. The encoded protein is CASSSRAGADNEKLFF.